The rows below give T cell receptor beta chains drawn from one sample of a study of blood T cell repertoires in COVID-19. Using immunoSEQ multiplex PCR, the repertoire was profiled, and TCRdb retains in-frame clones only, with some absent. The sample gives some 150,000 clones, around 86% of which show up once; more than 6.5% is in the top ten. Sequencing was carried out using peripheral blood. These receptors were taken from a woman aged 80 or over in a cohort sampled during active or convalescent COVID-19. Each CDR3 is given with its conserved first and last residue. The D gene is left open where the match is weak. Clone size appears in some rows only: once, few, many, or a class for an expanded clone.

d_gene	v_gene	j_gene	abundance	CDR3nt	CDR3aa
-	TRBV6-5	TRBJ1-4	-	TGTGCCAGCAGGGACAGAGCTAATGAAAAACTGTTTTTT	CASRDRANEKLFF
-	TRBV2	TRBJ1-5	-	TGTGCCAGCAGTGCGGGTCCAGGGTGGGATCAGCCCCAGCATTTT	CASSAGPGWDQPQHF
TRBD1	TRBV6-1	TRBJ1-1	-	TGTGCCAGCAGTGGAAATTCAGGGGGTGTAGGAAACACTGAAGCTTTCTTT	CASSGNSGGVGNTEAFF
-	TRBV7-9	TRBJ1-6	-	TGTGCCAGCAGCTTAGTCCCAGGGGCAACGTATAATTCACCCCTCCACTTT	CASSLVPGATYNSPLHF
-	TRBV12-3/TRBV12-4	TRBJ1-1	-	TGTGCCAGCAAGGTTAGCACGAACACTGAAGCTTTCTTT	CASKVSTNTEAFF
-	TRBV11-2	TRBJ1-3	-	TGTGCCAGCAGCTCCCTAACCCGGGTTTCTGGAAACACCATATATTTT	CASSSLTRVSGNTIYF
TRBD1	TRBV5-1	TRBJ1-6	few	TGCGCCAGCAGCCCGACAGGGATTAATTCACCCCTCCACTTT	CASSPTGINSPLHF
-	TRBV7-9	TRBJ2-1	few	TGTGCCAGCAGCTTAGGGCAGAGGAGGGTCGTTTACAATGAGCAGTTCTTC	CASSLGQRRVVYNEQFF
TRBD2	TRBV5-6	TRBJ2-1	-	TGTGCCAGCAGCTCAACCCCCCGGGAGCGGGGGGGCTCTAATGAGCAGTTCTTC	CASSSTPRERGGSNEQFF
-	TRBV4-1	TRBJ1-5	-	TGCGCCAGCAGCCAAGATGATAGGGCAGGGCATCAGCCCCAGCATTTT	CASSQDDRAGHQPQHF
-	TRBV7-9	TRBJ1-1	-	TGTGCCAGCAGCCCCACTAATGGACAGGAAGCTTTCTTT	CASSPTNGQEAFF
TRBD1	TRBV6-5	TRBJ1-6	-	TGTGCCAGCAGAACAGGGGAATCACCCCTCCACTTT	CASRTGESPLHF
TRBD1	TRBV19	TRBJ2-3	-	TGTGCCAGTAGGCAAAGACAGGGAAGTGCAGATACGCAGTATTTT	CASRQRQGSADTQYF
TRBD1	TRBV11-3	TRBJ2-5	-	TGTGCCAGCAGCTTAGGGGCCAGGACAGGTTGGGTAGAGACCCAGTACTTC	CASSLGARTGWVETQYF
-	TRBV7-2	TRBJ2-7	-	TGTGCCAGCCTCTCTGGCGGGAACTACGAGCAGTACTTC	CASLSGGNYEQYF
TRBD1	TRBV19	TRBJ1-2	few	TGTGCCAGTAGTAACCCCGGACAGGGAGCATGGGGCTACACCTTC	CASSNPGQGAWGYTF
TRBD1	TRBV11-2	TRBJ2-5	-	TGTGCCAGCAGCCGGGACAGCCAAGAGACCCAGTACTTC	CASSRDSQETQYF
-	TRBV5-4	TRBJ2-3	-	TGTGCCAGCAGCTTGGAAAACAGTTTTACGCAGTATTTT	CASSLENSFTQYF
-	TRBV27	TRBJ2-1	-	TGTGCCAGCAGTTTACTCGAGGGAGGCTATGAGCAGTTCTTC	CASSLLEGGYEQFF
-	TRBV6-5	TRBJ1-2	-	TGTGCCAGCAGTTACGGGGGCTCGGGTGGCTACACCTTC	CASSYGGSGGYTF
TRBD2	TRBV5-1	TRBJ2-5	-	TGCGCCAGCAGCTTGGCCGGGGGGAAGGGACTAGAGACCCAGTACTTC	CASSLAGGKGLETQYF
TRBD2	TRBV11-2	TRBJ2-2	-	TGTGCCAGCAGGCCGACTAGCGGGAGGAGGGGGGAGCTGTTTTTT	CASRPTSGRRGELFF
-	TRBV19	TRBJ1-4	-	TGTGCCAGTACCGCCGGTGGGGCGGCTAATGAAAAACTGTTTTTT	CASTAGGAANEKLFF
TRBD1	TRBV28	TRBJ1-3	-	TGTGCCAGCAGCTCCGGACAGGGCGGGGTAAACACCATATATTTT	CASSSGQGGVNTIYF
TRBD1	TRBV27	TRBJ2-7	-	TGTGCCAGCAGTTCGGGACAGTGGGGTGTCGACGAGCAGTACTTC	CASSSGQWGVDEQYF
-	TRBV14	TRBJ1-5	-	TGTGCCAGCAGCCAAGGAGGTTACCGGGATGACAATCAGCCCCAGCATTTT	CASSQGGYRDDNQPQHF
TRBD1	TRBV7-9	TRBJ1-6	-	TGTGCCAGCAGCCCCCCCCAAGGACAGGGTAATTCACCCCTCCACTTT	CASSPPQGQGNSPLHF
TRBD1	TRBV5-1	TRBJ2-2	-	TGCGCCAGCAGCCCTAGGTCTTTGAGGGGGCCAGACACCGGGGAGCTGTTTTTT	CASSPRSLRGPDTGELFF
TRBD1	TRBV19	TRBJ2-1	-	TGTGCCAGTAGTAACCGGGACAGCTCCTACAATGAGCAGTTCTTC	CASSNRDSSYNEQFF
TRBD2	TRBV27	TRBJ2-5	once	TGTGCCAGCAGTTTACTTAGCGGGGGGGAGACCCAGTACTTC	CASSLLSGGETQYF
TRBD2	TRBV6-1	TRBJ2-5	-	TGTGCCAGCAGTGAGGGAAGACTAGCGGGAAGGGGCCAAGAGACCCAGTACTTC	CASSEGRLAGRGQETQYF
-	TRBV12-5	TRBJ1-5	-	TGTGCTAGTGTTCGGACCATTGGGCGGGATGAACCCCAGCATTTT	CASVRTIGRDEPQHF
TRBD1	TRBV7-2	TRBJ2-2	-	TGTGCCAGCAGCGTCTCAATAGGGACAGAGAACACCGGGGAGCTGTTTTTT	CASSVSIGTENTGELFF
-	TRBV21-1	TRBJ1-5	-	TGTGCCAGCAGCGACGGGATGGGGAATCAGCCCCAGCATTTT	CASSDGMGNQPQHF
-	TRBV11-3	TRBJ1-6	once	TGTGCCAGCAGCCGGATCGCAGGAAACTATAATTCACCCCTCCACTTT	CASSRIAGNYNSPLHF
-	TRBV6-6	TRBJ1-1	-	TGTGCCAGCAGTTATCAGGGGTCGAACACTGAAGCTTTCTTT	CASSYQGSNTEAFF
-	TRBV7-2	TRBJ2-7	-	TGTGCCAGCAGCTTAATGAGTTACGAGCAGTACTTC	CASSLMSYEQYF
TRBD1	TRBV28	TRBJ1-3	-	TGTGCCAGCACCCCCTGGGGAAGGGGGCCAGGAAACACCATATATTTT	CASTPWGRGPGNTIYF